This T cell receptor (beta chain) was obtained from a study of siplizumab effects on memory and regulatory T cells. Germline V gene sequence: CDR1 MNHNS, CDR2 SASEGT. The germline V and J ends were trimmed by 1 base and 4 bases, with 13 bases remaining between them. The CDR3 sequence is 15 residues long. For this clone: Its antigen is unidentified.

Overall study findings and caveats: Alloreactive sequences whose origin lay in unstimulated CD4+ memory cells were significantly reduced by siplizumab.

Some clones are missing from TCRdb's copy, which holds only in-frame ones; the method was immunoSEQ multiplex PCR. Among some 65,000 clones listed, around nine tenths were seen once. This TCR derives from a human donor in good health. The sequencing sample was made of Tregs sorted from blood. The chain links TRBV6-1 to TRBJ1-2, with D perhaps TRBD1 (6 bases). The DNA for the CDR3 is TGTGCCAGCAGTGAAGGAGGGCAGGGGAGCTATGGCTACACCTTC. It specifies CASSEGGQGSYGYTF.